This T cell receptor (beta chain) was observed in a study of blood T cell repertoires in COVID-19. Study summary: COVID-19 samples from acute and convalescent phases originated in the United States, Italy and Spain. In each case, the material was cDNA or gDNA derived from T cells, B-cell-depleted T cells, or PBMCs.

How the authors handled the data: The assay estimated nucleated cells by amplifying reference gene primers. Sequencing used immunoSEQ multiplex PCR; TCRdb keeps in-frame clones, though not all of them. That table gives V, J and clone size, and the DNA gave D and trimming. The repertoire consists of approximately 180,000 clones, with about four fifths occurring once and the leading ten covering approximately 9.1%. Germline trimming cut 4 bases from V and 6 bases from J; bases unmatched to any gene: 6. The CDR3 covers 14 residues. Germline values: CDR1 SGHRS, CDR2 YFSETQ. The chain couples TRBV5-1 to TRBJ1-4; the match to TRBD1 covers 7 bases. Material: peripheral blood. The clonotype comes from a woman between 70 and 85 years old with acute or convalescent COVID-19. CDR3 protein: CASSEDRLDEKLFF. The CDR3 DNA sequence: TGCGCCAGCAGCGAGGACAGGTTAGATGAAAAACTGTTTTTT.